The present TCR beta chain was sequenced within a study of T cell changes during pregnancy in multiple sclerosis. Assay: immunoSEQ multiplex PCR; the TCRdb copy retains only in-frame clones and omits some. The data hold tens of thousands of clones, with approximately 90% observed a single time. The sample consisted of peripheral blood, taken before pregnancy. The receptor was derived from a female donor with multiple sclerosis, enrolled in a pregnancy study.

CDR3 DNA sequence: TGTGCCAGCAGCCCCGCAGCCAGGGCATGGTACGAGCAGTACTTC. Amino acid sequence: CASSPAARAWYEQYF. The chain recombines TRBV7-2 with TRBJ2-7, with a possible D match to TRBD1 (5 bases). This CDR3 has 15 amino acids. CDR1 SGHTA and CDR2 FQGNSA come from the germline V gene. Between the trimmed V and J ends, which lost 5 bases and 4 bases, there was a span of 18 bases.